This TCR beta chain appears in the sequencing data of a study of T cells in localized non-small cell lung cancer. Study results and caveats: Patients showing higher blood T cell density tended to see longer overall survival. Out of the top 100 tumor clones, a median roughly 52 were seen in adjacent lung. It was uninvolved adjacent lung that showed the highest T cell clonality, exceeding tumor.

The data were produced by immunoSEQ multiplex PCR, yet TCRdb's version contains in-frame clones alone and is incomplete. The top ten hold about 16% of the sample, which has over 25,000 clones, over 75% seen once. The CDR3 covers 15 residues. Germline assignment: CDR1 LNHDA and CDR2 SQIVND (reference sequence). Losses at the gene ends were 5 bases for V and 0 bases for J; bases not matched to a gene: 4. Comment on this clone: The target antigen is unknown.

V and J are TRBV19 and TRBJ2-7, with 10 nucleotides matching TRBD2. The sequencing used peripheral blood, collected before any cancer treatment. The sequence came from a male donor aged 60 or over with stage III squamous cell lung carcinoma. In nucleotides, the CDR3 is TGTGCCAGTAGTGTCGGACTAGCGGACTCCTACGAGCAGTACTTC. It codes for CASSVGLADSYEQYF.